This is a list of T cell receptor beta chains from one sample in a study of blood T cell repertoires in COVID-19. The table came from immunoSEQ multiplex PCR; TCRdb's copy has only in-frame clones and leaves some out. The sample contains about 200,000 clones, around 94% of which appear only once. Sequencing input: peripheral blood. These receptors were collected from a man aged 30-40 years with COVID-19, enrolled during active disease. Each CDR3 is given with its conserved first and last residue. The order of the fields is J gene, D gene, V gene, clone size, CDR3 DNA, CDR3 protein. D genes are given only for firm matches. The size entry is marked missing in some rows and otherwise reads once, few, many or a size class.

>TRBJ1-2|TRBD1|TRBV23-1|-
TGCGCCAGCAGTCAAAAAAGGACAGGCACTAACTATGGCTACACCTTC
CASSQKRTGTNYGYTF
>TRBJ2-4|-|TRBV30|-
TGTGCCTGGAAACACACAGGGTCGGCCAAAAACATTCAGTACTTC
CAWKHTGSAKNIQYF
>TRBJ2-2|TRBD1|TRBV4-2|-
TGTGCCAGCAGCCAAGGTTTATCCCGGGGACAGGGTCGGTCCGGGGAGCTGTTTTTT
CASSQGLSRGQGRSGELFF
>TRBJ1-3|TRBD1|TRBV5-1|once
TGCGCCAGCAGGGGGACAGGGTCCTCTGGAAACACCATATATTTT
CASRGTGSSGNTIYF
>TRBJ1-4|-|TRBV3-1/TRBV3-2|-
TGTGCCAGCAGCCAAGAGCCAGCAACTAATGAAAAACTGTTTTTT
CASSQEPATNEKLFF
>TRBJ2-5|TRBD2|TRBV3-1/TRBV3-2|-
TGTGCCAGCAGCCAGACTAGCGGGGGTGACCTGGGGGAGACCCAGTACTTC
CASSQTSGGDLGETQYF
>TRBJ1-4|-|TRBV7-2|-
TGTGCCAGCAGCGTCCGACAAGCAACTAATGAAAAACTGTTTTTT
CASSVRQATNEKLFF
>TRBJ1-1|TRBD1|TRBV5-1|-
TGCGCCAGCAGCCGGTCTGGGGGGACAGAGAACACTGAAGCTTTCTTT
CASSRSGGTENTEAFF
>TRBJ2-4|-|TRBV7-4|once
TGTGCCAGCAGCTTATTGGGGGCTCTAGCCAAAAACATTCAGTACTTC
CASSLLGALAKNIQYF
>TRBJ2-1|-|TRBV10-3|once
TGTGCCATCACGGGGGAGGGGGAAGCCTACAATGAGCAGTTCTTC
CAITGEGEAYNEQFF
>TRBJ2-7|-|TRBV6-5|-
TGTGCCAGCAGTTACTCTAGGGGGTTCTCCGACGAGCAGTACTTC
CASSYSRGFSDEQYF
>TRBJ2-3|-|TRBV4-2|-
TGTGCCAGCAGCCTGAAACACGGGGGAGAAGATACGCAGTATTTT
CASSLKHGGEDTQYF
>TRBJ1-2|TRBD1|TRBV5-1|-
TGCGCCAGCAAACAGGGGGCGCTGGGTGGCTACACCTTC
CASKQGALGGYTF
>TRBJ1-2|TRBD1|TRBV23-1|-
TGCGCCAGCATTACAGGGACAGCACTTTATGGCTACACCTTC
CASITGTALYGYTF
>TRBJ2-2|TRBD2|TRBV10-1|once
TGCGCCAGCAGTGTAGTCGCGGGGGGCTCCACCGGGGAGCTGTTTTTT
CASSVVAGGSTGELFF
>TRBJ1-5|TRBD1|TRBV5-1|-
TGCGCCAGCAGCTTGGACAGGGGGAATCAGCCCCAGCATTTT
CASSLDRGNQPQHF
>TRBJ2-2|TRBD2|TRBV28|-
TGTGCCAGCAGTCTCAGCGGGGGGAACACCGGGGAGCTGTTTTTT
CASSLSGGNTGELFF
>TRBJ2-7|TRBD1|TRBV5-1|-
TGCGCCAGCAGCGGGGGACAGCGCCAATACGAGCAGTACTTC
CASSGGQRQYEQYF
>TRBJ2-5|TRBD2|TRBV7-9|-
TGTGCCAGCAGCTCGGCCGGGACTAGCGGGGGATTGGGAGAGACCCAGTACTTC
CASSSAGTSGGLGETQYF
>TRBJ1-2|-|TRBV19|-
TGTGCCAGTAGTAGTCGGGGGACGGACGGCGCTAACTATGGCTACACCTTC
CASSSRGTDGANYGYTF
>TRBJ1-2|-|TRBV9|-
TGTGCCAGCAGCGTAAGCGGACAGACGGACTATGGCTACACCTTC
CASSVSGQTDYGYTF
>TRBJ2-7|TRBD1|TRBV28|-
TGTGCCAGCAGTTCACCCCTGACAGGGGTTATCGAGCAGTACTTC
CASSSPLTGVIEQYF
>TRBJ1-6|-|TRBV2|few
TGTGCCAGCAGGGGGGACGGGAGTTCACCCCTCCACTTT
CASRGDGSSPLHF
>TRBJ2-7|-|TRBV5-1|-
TGCGCCAGCAGCCCGACAGCCTCTAGCTCCTACGAGCAGTACTTC
CASSPTASSSYEQYF
>TRBJ2-5|TRBD2|TRBV6-1|few
TGTGCCAGCAGTGAATCCAGCGGGGGTTGGGAGACCCAGTACTTC
CASSESSGGWETQYF
>TRBJ2-1|TRBD1|TRBV9|-
TGTGCCAGCAGCGTAGCTACTTGGGCAGGGGGTGGTGAGCAGTTCTTC
CASSVATWAGGGEQFF
>TRBJ1-2|-|TRBV11-1|-
TGTGCCAGCAGCTTAGACCCGGGAGACTATGGCTACACCTTC
CASSLDPGDYGYTF
>TRBJ1-6|-|TRBV6-6|-
TGTGCCAGCAGTTACTTCGGGCCCTCAAAGGGGTCACCCCTCCACTTT
CASSYFGPSKGSPLHF
>TRBJ2-5|-|TRBV13|-
TGTGCCAGCAGCCAGACAGGCTTACAAGAGACCCAGTACTTC
CASSQTGLQETQYF
>TRBJ2-7|-|TRBV6-5|-
TGTGCCAGCACCCCCGCCTACGAGCAGTACTTC
CASTPAYEQYF
>TRBJ2-7|TRBD2|TRBV2|-
TGTGCCAGCCTGCCCGCGGGGGGCCGAGAGTACTTC
CASLPAGGREYF
>TRBJ1-2|-|TRBV5-4|-
TGTGCCAGCAGCTTGAGTGTGCCTTCACCCCCTAGTGGCTACACCTTC
CASSLSVPSPPSGYTF
>TRBJ2-5|-|TRBV11-2|-
TGTGCCAGCAGCCAAAACTCCGTCTGGGGGCGTCAAGAGACCCAGTACTTC
CASSQNSVWGRQETQYF
>TRBJ1-1|TRBD1|TRBV5-6|-
TGTGCCAGCAGCTGGGGGATGGCAGGGGGTACTGAAGCTTTCTTT
CASSWGMAGGTEAFF
>TRBJ1-3|TRBD1|TRBV3-1/TRBV3-2|-
TGTGCCAGCAGCGGACAGGGAGGAAACACCATATATTTT
CASSGQGGNTIYF
>TRBJ1-4|TRBD1|TRBV9|-
TGTGCCAGCAGCCCAGGGGGTGGAGGTGAAAAACTGTTTTTT
CASSPGGGGEKLFF
>TRBJ2-7|TRBD2|TRBV27|-
TGTGCCAGCAGTTTACGGGGGGGGCTAGGGCAGTACTTC
CASSLRGGLGQYF
>TRBJ2-3|TRBD2|TRBV11-3|-
TGTGCCAGCAGCTTAGACCAGCGGGGGGGCCCAGATACGCAGTATTTT
CASSLDQRGGPDTQYF
>TRBJ1-4|-|TRBV18|once
TGTGCCAGCTCACCCCTGGACAGACCTTCAACTAATGAAAAACTGTTTTTT
CASSPLDRPSTNEKLFF
>TRBJ2-5|-|TRBV7-2|few
TGTGCCAGCAGGATGGAGGGGCGGGAGACCCAGTACTTC
CASRMEGRETQYF
>TRBJ2-5|TRBD2|TRBV11-3|-
TGTGCCAGCAGCTTAAAGTTCTCCGGCGGGGGGGCCCGGGAGACCCAGTACTTC
CASSLKFSGGGARETQYF
>TRBJ1-1|TRBD1|TRBV6-2/TRBV6-3|-
TGTGCCAGCAGCCAAACAGGGGAGGCTTTCTTT
CASSQTGEAFF
>TRBJ2-7|TRBD1|TRBV6-5|few
TGTGCCAGCAGACAGGGGTCGAGCGAGCAGTACTTC
CASRQGSSEQYF
>TRBJ1-1|-|TRBV6-5|-
TGTGCCACACAATTGGAGGTTCGGAACACTGAAGCTTTCTTT
CATQLEVRNTEAFF
>TRBJ1-1|TRBD1|TRBV19|once
TGTGCCAGTAGTAGATACTCTGGACAGGGGAACACTGAAGCTTTCTTT
CASSRYSGQGNTEAFF
>TRBJ2-1|TRBD2|TRBV19|-
TGTGCCAGTAGTATACAAAGCGGGGGGAATTACAATGAGCAGTTCTTC
CASSIQSGGNYNEQFF
>TRBJ1-4|-|TRBV19|-
TGTGCCAGTAGAAGTGAAAGGAATAGGGGTGAAAAACTGTTTTTT
CASRSERNRGEKLFF
>TRBJ1-1|-|TRBV2|-
TGTGCCAGCAGCGAACAGGGTAACACTGAAGCTTTCTTT
CASSEQGNTEAFF
>TRBJ1-2|-|TRBV29-1|-
TGCAGCGTTCAGTCAGGGGACGGTAATGGCTACACCTTC
CSVQSGDGNGYTF
>TRBJ2-3|-|TRBV7-3|once
TGTGCCAGCAGCTTAACAAAGGGAGGCACAGATACGCAGTATTTT
CASSLTKGGTDTQYF
>TRBJ2-4|TRBD1|TRBV27|-
TGTGCCAGCGTCGGGACAGTCAAAAACATTCAGTACTTC
CASVGTVKNIQYF
>TRBJ2-7|-|TRBV15|-
TGTGCCACCAGCAGAGGAGAGTCCTACGAGCAGTACTTC
CATSRGESYEQYF
>TRBJ2-7|-|TRBV18|-
TGTGCCAGCTCACCTTCATCCTCGAGCTACGAGCAGTACTTC
CASSPSSSSYEQYF
>TRBJ1-4|-|TRBV7-9|-
TGTGCCAGCAGCTGGGGGGGGAGCGGGACCTCATATCTGTTTTTT
CASSWGGSGTSYLFF
>TRBJ1-1|TRBD1|TRBV18|-
TGTGCCAGCTCAACTACAGGGGGCGCTGAAGCTTTCTTT
CASSTTGGAEAFF